There are many counts of the clone carrying this T cell receptor (beta chain). Among the patients, none had received any treatment before thyroid surgery. TCRdb reassembled clones from the PCR reads with MiXCR. The table lists some 25,000 clones, 20% to 25% of them singletons. CDR1 is MNHNS and CDR2 is SASEGT in the germline V gene. This CDR3 is built from 14 residues. V lost 5 bases to trimming and J lost 2 bases, with 11 bases between them. This record belongs to a study of metastatic and nonmetastatic thyroid tumors. This TCR was recovered from a male donor with papillary thyroid cancer or a benign thyroid nodule (not recorded which). Some clones in this sample may be carry-over from other donors' samples. The chain joins TRBV6-1 to TRBJ2-3, with D possibly called TRBD1 or TRBD2 (5 bases each). The sequenced material came from blood. The DNA for the CDR3 is TGTGCCAGCAGTCGGGGCACTCTCACAGATACGCAGTATTTT. Its translation: CASSRGTLTDTQYF.